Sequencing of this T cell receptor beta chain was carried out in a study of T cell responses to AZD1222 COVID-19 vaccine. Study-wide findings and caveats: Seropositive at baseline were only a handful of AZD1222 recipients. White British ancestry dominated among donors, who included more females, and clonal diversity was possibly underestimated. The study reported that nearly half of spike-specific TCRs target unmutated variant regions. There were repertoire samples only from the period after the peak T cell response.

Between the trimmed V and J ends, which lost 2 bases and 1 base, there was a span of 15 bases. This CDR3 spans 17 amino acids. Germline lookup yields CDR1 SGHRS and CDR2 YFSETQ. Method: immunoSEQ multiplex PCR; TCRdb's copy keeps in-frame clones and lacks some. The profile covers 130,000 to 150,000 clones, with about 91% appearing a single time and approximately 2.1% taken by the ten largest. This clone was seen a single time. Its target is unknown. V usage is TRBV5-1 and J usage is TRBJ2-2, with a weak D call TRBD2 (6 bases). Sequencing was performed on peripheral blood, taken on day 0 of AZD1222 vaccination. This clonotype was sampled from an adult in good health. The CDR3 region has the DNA TGCGCCAGCAGCTTTGGAGGGAGGAGCGGGAACACCGGGGAGCTGTTTTTT. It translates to CASSFGGRSGNTGELFF. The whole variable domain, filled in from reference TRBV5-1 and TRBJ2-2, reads KAGVTQTPRYLIKTRGQQVTLSCSPISGHRSVSWYQQTPGQGLQFLFEYFSETQRNKGNFPGRFSGRQFSNSRSEMNVSTLELGDSALYLCASSFGGRSGNTGELFFGEGSRLTVL.